This record covers a single T cell receptor (beta chain). Its specificity is not known. The sample originates from a study of vaccination and CD4 T cells after COVID-19. Study as a whole: Convalescent participants consisted of six males and four females, two being Hispanic. Stimuli were overlapping spike peptide pools of SARS-CoV-2 and three common cold coronaviruses (HCoV-NL63, HCoV-OC43, HCoV-229E).

The V gene lost 5 bases and the J gene lost 5 bases, with 30 bases spanning the gap. CDR3 size: 18 residues. Germline V gene data show CDR1 as DFQATT and CDR2 as SNEGSKA (reference sequence). Scientists ran DNA taken from cultured CD4+ T cells through the Oncomine TCR Beta short-read assay for sequencing. In TCRdb, the PCR reads were re-called with MiXCR into one record per CDR3 protein. This sample has fewer than 10,000 distinct CDR3 sequences, with about 55% found just once. Treatment noted: roughly 10-day PBMC culture with coronavirus spike peptide pools or control peptides (ViraFEST assay). ViraFEST relied on peptide pools to expand antigen-specific T cells; the TCRs were sequenced afterward. Per-well cultures of millions of PBMCs received roughly 9.8 IU/ml IL-2 and 10 ug/ml peptide pools.

Sequences were obtained from CD4+ T cells from blood, cultured in vitro. The receptor was isolated from a human donor who had recovered from COVID-19. The chain has TRBV20-1 and TRBJ2-5, with a weak D call TRBD2 (7 bases). This chain's CDR3 is CSAPGQGLAALGGETQYF. The CDR3 DNA reads as TGCAGTGCTCCTGGCCAGGGTCTAGCGGCTCTAGGGGGGGAGACCCAGTACTTC.